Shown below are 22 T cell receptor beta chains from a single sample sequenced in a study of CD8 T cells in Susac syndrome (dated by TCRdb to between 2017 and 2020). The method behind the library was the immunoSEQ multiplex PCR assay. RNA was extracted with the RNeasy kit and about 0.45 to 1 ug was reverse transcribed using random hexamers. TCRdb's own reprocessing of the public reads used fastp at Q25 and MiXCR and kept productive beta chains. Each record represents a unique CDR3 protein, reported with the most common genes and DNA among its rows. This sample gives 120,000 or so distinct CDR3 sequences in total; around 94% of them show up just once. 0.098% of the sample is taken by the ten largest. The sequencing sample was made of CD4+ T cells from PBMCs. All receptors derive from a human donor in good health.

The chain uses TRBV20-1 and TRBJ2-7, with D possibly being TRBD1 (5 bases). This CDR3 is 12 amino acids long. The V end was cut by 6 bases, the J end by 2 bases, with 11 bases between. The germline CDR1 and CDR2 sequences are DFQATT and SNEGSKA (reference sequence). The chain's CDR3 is CSAAGLAYEQYF. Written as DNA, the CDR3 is TGCAGTGCGGCAGGGTTGGCCTACGAGCAGTACTTC.

Here the CDR3 reads CASSLGLIYNEQFF. The CDR3 DNA is TGTGCCAGCAGCTTGGGACTTATATACAATGAGCAGTTCTTC. The genes are TRBV7-9 and TRBJ2-1; weak D call: TRBD2 (6 bases). The V and J ends lost 3 bases and 4 bases respectively, with 10 bases between them. The CDR3 has 14 residues. The V gene's germline CDR1 is SEHNR and CDR2 FQNEAQ (reference sequence).

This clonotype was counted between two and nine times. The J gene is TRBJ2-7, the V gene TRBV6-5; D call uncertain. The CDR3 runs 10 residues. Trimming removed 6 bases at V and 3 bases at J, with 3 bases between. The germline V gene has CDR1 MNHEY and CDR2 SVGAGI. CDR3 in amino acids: CASSFYEQYF. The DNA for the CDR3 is TGTGCCAGCAGCTTCTACGAGCAGTACTTC.

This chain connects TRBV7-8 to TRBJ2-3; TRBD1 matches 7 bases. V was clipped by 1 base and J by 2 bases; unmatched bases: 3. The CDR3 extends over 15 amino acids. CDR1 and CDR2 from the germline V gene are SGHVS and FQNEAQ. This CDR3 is CASSLGDRHTDTQYF. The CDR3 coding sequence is TGTGCCAGCAGCTTAGGGGACAGACACACAGATACGCAGTATTTT.

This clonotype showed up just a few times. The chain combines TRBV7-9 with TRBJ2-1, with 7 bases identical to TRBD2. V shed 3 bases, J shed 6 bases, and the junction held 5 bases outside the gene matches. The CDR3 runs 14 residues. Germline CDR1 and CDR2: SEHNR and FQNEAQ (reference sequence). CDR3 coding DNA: TGTGCCAGCAGCTTCGTTGGGGGGGGCAATGAGCAGTTCTTC. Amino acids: CASSFVGGGNEQFF.

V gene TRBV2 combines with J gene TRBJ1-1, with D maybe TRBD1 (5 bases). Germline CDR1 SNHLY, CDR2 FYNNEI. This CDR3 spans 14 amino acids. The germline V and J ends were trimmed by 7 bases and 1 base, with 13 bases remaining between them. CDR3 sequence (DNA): TGTGCCAGCACCCAGAGGGGCTCGAACACTGAAGCTTTCTTT. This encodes CASTQRGSNTEAFF. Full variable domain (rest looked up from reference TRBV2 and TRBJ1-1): EPEVTQTPSHQVTQMGQEVILRCVPISNHLYFYWYRQILGQKVEFLVSFYNNEISEKSEIFDDQFSVERPDGSNFTLKIRSTKLEDSAMYFCASTQRGSNTEAFFGQGTRLTVV.

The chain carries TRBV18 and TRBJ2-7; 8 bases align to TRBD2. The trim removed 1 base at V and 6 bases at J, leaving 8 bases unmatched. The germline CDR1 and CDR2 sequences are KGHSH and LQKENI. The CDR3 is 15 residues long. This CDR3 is CASSPLSAGVGEQYF. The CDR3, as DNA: TGTGCCAGCTCACCACTTTCAGCGGGAGTGGGCGAGCAGTACTTC.

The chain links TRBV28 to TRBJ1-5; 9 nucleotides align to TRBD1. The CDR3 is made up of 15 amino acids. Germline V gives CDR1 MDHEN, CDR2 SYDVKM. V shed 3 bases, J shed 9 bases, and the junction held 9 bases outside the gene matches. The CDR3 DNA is TGTGCCAGCAGTTTCCGGGACAGGGACCGTCCGCCCCAGCATTTT. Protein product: CASSFRDRDRPPQHF.

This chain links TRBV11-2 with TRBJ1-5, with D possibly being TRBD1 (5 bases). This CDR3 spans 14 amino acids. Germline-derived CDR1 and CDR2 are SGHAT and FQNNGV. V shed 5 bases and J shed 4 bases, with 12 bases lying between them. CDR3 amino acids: CASSLGDLNQPQHF. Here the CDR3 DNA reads TGTGCCAGCAGCCTCGGGGACCTTAATCAGCCCCAGCATTTT.

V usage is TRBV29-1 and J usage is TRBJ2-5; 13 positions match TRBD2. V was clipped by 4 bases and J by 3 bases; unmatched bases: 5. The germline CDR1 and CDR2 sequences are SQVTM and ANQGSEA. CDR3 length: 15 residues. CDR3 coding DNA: TGCAGCGTTGCCCCAGGGACTAGCGGGAAAGAGACCCAGTACTTC. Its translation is CSVAPGTSGKETQYF.

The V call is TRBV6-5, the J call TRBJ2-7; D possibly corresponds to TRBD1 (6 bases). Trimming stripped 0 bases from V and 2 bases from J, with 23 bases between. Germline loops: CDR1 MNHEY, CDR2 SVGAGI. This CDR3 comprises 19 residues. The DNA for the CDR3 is TGTGCCAGCAGTTACTCCACCAAAACCAAGGGAGACAGGACCTACGAGCAGTACTTC. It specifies CASSYSTKTKGDRTYEQYF.

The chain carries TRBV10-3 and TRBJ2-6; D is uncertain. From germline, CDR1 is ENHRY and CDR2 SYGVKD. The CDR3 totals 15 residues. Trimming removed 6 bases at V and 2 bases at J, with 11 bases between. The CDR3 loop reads CAISNQVPGANVLTF. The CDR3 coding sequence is TGTGCCATCAGCAACCAGGTCCCTGGGGCCAACGTCCTGACTTTC.

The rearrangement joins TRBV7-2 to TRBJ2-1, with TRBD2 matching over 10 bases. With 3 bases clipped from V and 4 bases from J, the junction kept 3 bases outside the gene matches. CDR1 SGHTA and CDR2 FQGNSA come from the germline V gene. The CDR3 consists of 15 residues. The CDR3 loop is CASSFSGRRYNEQFF. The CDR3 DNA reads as TGTGCCAGCAGCTTTAGCGGGAGGCGTTACAATGAGCAGTTCTTC.

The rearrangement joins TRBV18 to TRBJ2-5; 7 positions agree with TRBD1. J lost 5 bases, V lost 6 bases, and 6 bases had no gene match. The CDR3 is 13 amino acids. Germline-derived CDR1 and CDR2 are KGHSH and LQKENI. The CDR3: CASSSTGMETQYF. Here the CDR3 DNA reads TGTGCCAGCTCCTCGACAGGGATGGAGACCCAGTACTTC.

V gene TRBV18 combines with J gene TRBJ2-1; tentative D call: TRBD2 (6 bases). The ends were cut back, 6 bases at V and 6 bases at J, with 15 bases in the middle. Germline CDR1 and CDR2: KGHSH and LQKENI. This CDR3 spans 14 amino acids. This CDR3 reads CASSRLGGFNEQFF. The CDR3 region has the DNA TGTGCCAGCTCCCGTCTCGGAGGGTTCAATGAGCAGTTCTTC.

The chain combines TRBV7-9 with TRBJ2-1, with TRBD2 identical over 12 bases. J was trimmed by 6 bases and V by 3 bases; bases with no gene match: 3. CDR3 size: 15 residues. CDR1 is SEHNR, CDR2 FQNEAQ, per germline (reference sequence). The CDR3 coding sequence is TGTGCCAGCAGCTTGGCTAGCGGGAGGGCCAATGAGCAGTTCTTC. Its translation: CASSLASGRANEQFF.

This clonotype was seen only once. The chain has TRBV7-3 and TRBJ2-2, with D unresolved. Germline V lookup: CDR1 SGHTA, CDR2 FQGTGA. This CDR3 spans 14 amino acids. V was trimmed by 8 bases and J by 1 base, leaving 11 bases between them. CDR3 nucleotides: TGTGCCAGCGAAGAAATTCGGAACACCGGGGAGCTGTTTTTT. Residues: CASEEIRNTGELFF.

The CDR3 region has the DNA TGCGCCAGCAGCCCCGGGGCTAGCTACGAGCAGTACTTC. Translating gives CASSPGASYEQYF. The chain recombines TRBV5-1 with TRBJ2-7; D may be TRBD1 or TRBD2 (5 bases each). V lost 4 bases to trimming and J lost 3 bases, with 11 bases between them. The germline V gene has CDR1 SGHRS and CDR2 YFSETQ. The length of the CDR3 is 13 residues.

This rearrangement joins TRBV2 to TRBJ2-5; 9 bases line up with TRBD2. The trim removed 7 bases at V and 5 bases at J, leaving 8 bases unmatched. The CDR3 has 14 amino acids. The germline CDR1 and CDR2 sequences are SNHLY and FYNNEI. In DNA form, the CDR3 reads TGTGCCAGCACCCAAGGGACTAGCACTGAGACCCAGTACTTC. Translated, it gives CASTQGTSTETQYF.

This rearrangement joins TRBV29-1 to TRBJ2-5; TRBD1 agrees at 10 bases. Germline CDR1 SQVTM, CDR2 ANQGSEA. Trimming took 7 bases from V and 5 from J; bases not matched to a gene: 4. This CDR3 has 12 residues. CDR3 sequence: CSADRGPETQYF. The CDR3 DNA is TGCAGCGCTGACAGGGGGCCGGAGACCCAGTACTTC.

Written as DNA, the CDR3 is TGCGCCAGCAGAGAGGGACACCCGAACACTGAAGCTTTCTTT. This sequence encodes CASREGHPNTEAFF. V gene TRBV5-1 combines with J gene TRBJ1-1; D may be TRBD1 (6 bases). Germline V gene sequence: CDR1 SGHRS, CDR2 YFSETQ. The ends were cut back, 5 bases at V and 1 base at J, with 12 bases in the middle. This CDR3 comprises 14 residues.

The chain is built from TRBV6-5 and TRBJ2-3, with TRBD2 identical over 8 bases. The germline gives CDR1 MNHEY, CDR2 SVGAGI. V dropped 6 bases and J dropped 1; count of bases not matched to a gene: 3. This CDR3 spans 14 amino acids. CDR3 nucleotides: TGTGCCAGCAGCAAACTAGCGGGCACAGATACGCAGTATTTT. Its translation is CASSKLAGTDTQYF.